The entry below gives a single T cell receptor (beta chain) sequence along with its context. The antigen remains undetermined. The junction differs from germline at one of its ends, possibly a read error. This entry belongs to a study of cytomegalovirus exposure and HLA in healthy donors. This CDR3 spans 16 amino acids. Germline lookup yields CDR1 SSHAT and CDR2 FNYEAQ (reference sequence). General study points: Earlier findings revealed that most TCR beta V segments proved productive either about 87% or about 30% of the time. Some V segments could not be told apart, so they were left out, TRBV6-2 and TRBV6-3 among them.

Each donor was nominally healthy when sampled (though unrecorded immune exposures were likely). PCR involved 60 Vbeta and 13 Jbeta primers. Clones were read by immunoSEQ multiplex PCR, and TCRdb kept only the in-frame ones, dropping some. The sample has 90,000 to 100,000 clones, about three quarters seen once; the top ten hold 7% to 9%. Source material: PBMCs. V is TRBV7-7 and J is TRBJ2-2, with 11 positions matching TRBD2. The origin of this receptor is a man aged 40-55 years in good health and CMV-seropositive. CDR3 residues: CASSLSLAGGTGELFF. In nucleotides, the CDR3 is TGTGCTAGCAGCTTGAGTCTAGCGGGGGGCACCGGGGAGCTGTTTTTT.